The next 7 T cell receptor beta chains were all read from a single sample in a study of identical twins. TCRdb reanalysed the 5' RACE reads using MiXCR and keeps one entry per CDR3 protein. The sample comprises roughly 290,000 distinct CDR3 sequences, about 8% of which are singletons, and around 2.1% rests with the top ten. The same sample was also studied in work on yellow fever vaccine responses in identical twins.

Source material: memory (CD45RO+) T cells sorted from blood. Receptors were obtained from a woman aged 18-30 years in good health.

This clonotype was counted a few times. This sequence joins TRBV29-1 and TRBJ2-3; 7 nucleotides agree with TRBD1. Per germline, CDR1 SQVTM and CDR2 ANQGSEA. CDR3 size: 16 residues. With 4 bases clipped from V and 0 bases from J, the junction kept 10 bases outside the gene matches. CDR3 sequence reads: CSVAGGATGSTDTQYF. DNA of the CDR3: TGCAGCGTTGCGGGTGGGGCGACAGGGAGCACAGATACGCAGTATTTT.

This clonotype was observed many times. This rearrangement joins TRBV7-9 to TRBJ2-1, with 7 bases fitting TRBD2. The V segment lost 5 bases and the J segment 7 bases; nucleotides outside the gene matches: 8. Germline CDR1 SEHNR, CDR2 FQNEAQ (reference sequence). This CDR3 spans 14 amino acids. The CDR3 nucleotides are TGTGCCAGCAGCATAGAAGCGGGAAGGAATGAGCAGTTCTTC. Translated: CASSIEAGRNEQFF.

This clonotype was counted only a few times. V gene TRBV24-1 combines with J gene TRBJ2-3; TRBD1 agrees at 8 bases. Germline values: CDR1 KGHDR, CDR2 SFDVKD. The ends lost 3 bases at V and 4 bases at J; junction bases unmatched: 11. The CDR3 consists of 17 residues. CDR3 sequence reads: CATSDTRQGNWADTQYF. CDR3 coding DNA: TGTGCCACCAGTGATACTCGACAGGGGAATTGGGCAGATACGCAGTATTTT.

This clonotype was seen a handful of times. The chain employs TRBV5-1 and TRBJ2-2; tentatively, D is TRBD1 (6 bases). Trimming cost V 4 bases and J 5 bases, with 12 bases left between them. The CDR3 length is 14 residues. From germline, CDR1 is SGHRS and CDR2 YFSETQ. CDR3: CASSTGTPTGELFF. CDR3 bases: TGCGCCAGCAGCACCGGGACACCAACCGGGGAGCTGTTTTTT.

Many counts were recorded for this clonotype. This sequence joins TRBV28 and TRBJ1-2; 8 nucleotides match TRBD1. The germline V gene has CDR1 MDHEN and CDR2 SYDVKM. This CDR3 spans 14 amino acids. V gave up 5 bases and J gave up 0 bases; unmatched junction bases: 2. In DNA form, the CDR3 reads TGTGCCAGCAGTCCGGACAGGGCTAACTATGGCTACACCTTC. It specifies CASSPDRANYGYTF.

This clonotype appeared a few times. The chain links TRBV6-4 to TRBJ2-2, with D unclear. In germline, CDR1 is MRHNA, CDR2 SNTAGT. Deletions cut 2 bases from V and 3 bases from J, with 4 bases between. The CDR3 totals 13 residues. The CDR3 region is CASSDAYTGELFF. As DNA, the CDR3 is TGTGCCAGCAGTGACGCGTACACCGGGGAGCTGTTTTTT.

V gene TRBV14 combines with J gene TRBJ1-6, with unresolved D. The CDR3 totals 13 residues. V was cut by 2 bases and J by 5 bases, with 4 bases left in between. Per germline, CDR1 SGHDN and CDR2 FVKESK. The chain's CDR3 is CASSQNHNSPLHF. CDR3 in DNA: TGTGCCAGCAGCCAAAACCATAATTCACCCCTCCACTTT.